Below, 28 T cell receptor beta chains from the same sample are listed, as sequenced in a study of CD8 T cells in Susac syndrome. Reverse transcription of roughly 0.45 to 1 ug RNA was performed with random hexamers. TCRdb used MiXCR to reprocess the immunoSEQ multiplex PCR reads, holding one entry per CDR3 protein. The sample contains around 170,000 distinct CDR3 sequences, approximately 95% of which appear only once. The sample consisted of CD8+ T cells from PBMCs. Receptors originate from a human donor with Susac syndrome.

This rearrangement joins TRBV7-9 to TRBJ2-5; D call uncertain. V lost 1 base and J lost 2, with 17 bases in between. Germline V gene sequence: CDR1 SEHNR, CDR2 FQNEAQ (reference sequence). This CDR3 has 17 amino acids. The DNA for the CDR3 is TGTGCCAGCAGCTTAGACGATTATTGGTTCGGGCAAGAGACCCAGTACTTC. Its protein is CASSLDDYWFGQETQYF.

V usage is TRBV13 and J usage is TRBJ2-1; tentative D call: TRBD2 (7 bases). CDR3 size: 13 residues. Deletions cut 5 bases from V and 10 bases from J, with 15 bases between. The V gene's germline CDR1 is PRHDT and CDR2 FYEKMQ (reference sequence). The CDR3 sequence is CASSPRGGLEQFF. The CDR3 DNA follows: TGTGCCAGCAGCCCAAGGGGGGGACTAGAGCAGTTCTTC. Supplemented by reference TRBV13 and TRBJ2-1, the full variable domain reads AAGVIQSPRHLIKEKRETATLKCYPIPRHDTVYWYQQGPGQDPQFLISFYEKMQSDKGSIPDRFSAQQFSDYHSELNMSSLELGDSALYFCASSPRGGLEQFFGPGTRLTVL.

This sequence joins TRBV5-6 and TRBJ2-1; maybe TRBD2 (6 bases). Trimming removed 0 bases from V and 4 bases from J, with 17 bases in between. CDR3 length: 17 residues. Germline CDR1 is SGHDT and CDR2 is YYEEEE. DNA for the CDR3: TGTGCCAGCAGCTTGGTATTCGTAGCGGAGGTTTACAATGAGCAGTTCTTC. Amino acid sequence: CASSLVFVAEVYNEQFF.

The sample holds one count of this clonotype. The V gene is TRBV10-3, the J gene TRBJ2-5, with a possible D match to TRBD1 (8 bases). With 10 bases removed from V and 2 bases from J, the gap between germline ends came to 14 bases. The CDR3 has 13 residues. Germline V gene data show CDR1 as ENHRY and CDR2 as SYGVKD. The CDR3 region is CATTGGGQETQYF. In DNA form, the CDR3 reads TGTGCCACCACAGGGGGAGGGCAAGAGACCCAGTACTTC.

This clonotype came up once. This chain links TRBV4-1 with TRBJ1-5; no clear D. There are 16 residues in the CDR3. V was shortened by 4 bases and J by 0 bases, with 13 bases between the two germline ends. Germline V lookup: CDR1 MGHRA, CDR2 YSYEKL. The CDR3 spells CASSPDLTTSNQPQHF. The CDR3 DNA is TGCGCCAGCAGCCCGGACCTTACAACTAGCAATCAGCCCCAGCATTTT.

This clonotype is a singleton in its sample. The chain carries TRBV12-3 or TRBV12-4 and TRBJ1-3; 8 positions agree with TRBD1. The length of the CDR3 is 13 residues. Trimming removed 4 bases from V and 8 bases from J; junction bases left unmatched: 4. CDR3: CASSSDRGYTIYF. CDR3 sequence (DNA): TGTGCCAGCAGTTCCGACAGGGGTTACACCATATATTTT.

V usage is TRBV11-2 and J usage is TRBJ1-6; no clear D. The CDR3 runs to 13 residues. V was pared by 4 bases and J by 5 bases, with 6 bases between. CDR1 is SGHAT, CDR2 FQNNGV, per germline. CDR3 residues: CASSSQDNSPLHF. In DNA, the CDR3 is TGTGCCAGCAGCTCTCAAGATAATTCACCCCTCCACTTT.

This chain joins TRBV2 and TRBJ2-4, with D possibly TRBD1 on 6 matching bases. The CDR3 spans 14 residues. Germline loops: CDR1 SNHLY, CDR2 FYNNEI. V lost 8 bases and J 8 bases, leaving 19 bases between the germline ends. CDR3 region: CASRPQGGWDIQYF. The CDR3 DNA reads as TGTGCCAGCCGGCCCCAAGGGGGTTGGGACATTCAGTACTTC.

This sequence joins TRBV6-5 and TRBJ2-4, with 9 bases fitting TRBD1. The CDR3 is made up of 13 amino acids. Germline V gene data show CDR1 as MNHEY and CDR2 as SVGAGI. V trimming: 5 bases; J trimming: 12 bases; junction bases outside the gene matches: 8. Written as DNA, the CDR3 is TGTGCCAGCAGTCCTTGGACAGGGGAGGGTCAGTACTTC. Translating gives CASSPWTGEGQYF.

V usage is TRBV10-2 and J usage is TRBJ2-7; D is possibly TRBD1 or TRBD2 (5 bases each). The CDR3 runs to 13 residues. The ends were cut back, 7 bases at V and 2 bases at J, with 12 bases in the middle. The germline V gene encodes CDR1 WSHSY and CDR2 SAAADI. The CDR3 sequence: CASTGTPTYEQYF. CDR3 nucleotides: TGCGCCAGCACCGGGACGCCAACCTACGAGCAGTACTTC.

The chain carries TRBV27 and TRBJ2-7, with 9 bases lining up with TRBD1. Germline V CDR1 and CDR2: MNHEY, SMNVEV (reference sequence). This CDR3 is 15 amino acids long. Trimming cost V 3 bases and J 5 bases; bases outside gene matches: 8. CDR3: CASSFGGQGAHEQYF. DNA of the CDR3: TGTGCCAGCAGTTTCGGGGGACAGGGTGCTCACGAGCAGTACTTC.

V is TRBV29-1 and J is TRBJ1-1; 10 bases line up with TRBD1. Germline CDR1 SQVTM, CDR2 ANQGSEA. This CDR3 has 13 amino acids. V shed 7 bases, J shed 5 bases, and the junction held 7 bases outside the gene matches. CDR3 residues: CSGWTGGGTEAFF. The CDR3 DNA sequence: TGCAGCGGATGGACAGGGGGAGGTACTGAAGCTTTCTTT.

The chain uses TRBV29-1 and TRBJ2-5, with TRBD1 identical over 8 bases. V was clipped by 6 bases and J by 5 bases; unmatched bases: 11. The CDR3 consists of 14 residues. Germline V gene data show CDR1 as SQVTM and CDR2 as ANQGSEA. CDR3 sequence reads: CSVKRTGFGETQYF. The DNA of the CDR3 is TGCAGCGTCAAGCGGACAGGGTTCGGGGAGACCCAGTACTTC.

This chain connects TRBV7-9 to TRBJ2-3; no reliable D call. Germline CDR1 is SEHNR and CDR2 is FQNEAQ (reference sequence). The CDR3 spans 15 residues. V dropped 2 bases and J dropped 0 bases, with 9 bases sitting between them. CDR3 region: CASSLSITSTDTQYF. The CDR3 DNA sequence: TGTGCCAGCAGCTTATCGATAACTAGCACAGATACGCAGTATTTT.

The rearrangement uses TRBV29-1 and TRBJ2-3; D call uncertain. CDR3 length equals 13 residues. CDR1 is SQVTM, CDR2 ANQGSEA, per germline. Trimming removed 5 bases at V and 0 bases at J, with 9 bases between. CDR3 sequence (DNA): TGCAGCGTTTTGGATAGAAGCACAGATACGCAGTATTTT. Its protein product is CSVLDRSTDTQYF.

The chain joins TRBV5-5 to TRBJ2-2; D remains unclear. Germline V CDR1 and CDR2: SGHKS, YYEKEE (reference sequence). The length of the CDR3 is 15 residues. V was pared by 0 bases and J by 7 bases, with 13 bases between. CDR3 bases: TGTGCCAGCAGCTTGGGAAGAGCCGTCGGCGGGGAGCTGTTTTTT. Its protein product is CASSLGRAVGGELFF.

The gene calls are TRBV20-1 and TRBJ2-1, with 14 bases fitting TRBD2. V shed 6 bases, J shed 5 bases, and the junction held 6 bases outside the gene matches. The CDR3 totals 15 residues. Germline V gene data show CDR1 as DFQATT and CDR2 as SNEGSKA (reference sequence). The CDR3 spells CSAQGLAGVDNEQFF. The CDR3 DNA sequence: TGCAGTGCACAGGGACTAGCGGGGGTCGACAATGAGCAGTTCTTC.

The gene calls are TRBV19 and TRBJ1-2, with D uncertain. The germline V and J ends were trimmed by 3 bases and 1 base, with 18 bases remaining between them. CDR3 length: 17 residues. CDR1 is LNHDA and CDR2 is SQIVND in the germline V gene (reference sequence). The DNA for the CDR3 is TGTGCCAGTAGTATCTCGGCAGGTGAAGAACTTAACTATGGCTACACCTTC. This translates into CASSISAGEELNYGYTF.

The chain employs TRBV7-2 and TRBJ2-1; perhaps TRBD2 as D (6 bases). With 2 bases removed from V and 7 bases from J, the gap between germline ends came to 15 bases. The CDR3 length is 15 residues. CDR1 is SGHTA, CDR2 FQGNSA, per germline. DNA of the CDR3: TGTGCCAGCAGCTTACAGACGCGGGACCCAAATGAGCAGTTCTTC. As protein: CASSLQTRDPNEQFF.

This clonotype was found once. The chain has TRBV11-1 and TRBJ2-2; tentative D call: TRBD2 (6 bases). The germline CDR1 and CDR2 sequences are SGHAT and FQDESV (reference sequence). This CDR3 has 16 residues. V was pared by 1 base and J by 7 bases, with 16 bases between. CDR3 sequence: CASSLGRLTSHGELFF. The CDR3 DNA is TGTGCCAGCAGCTTAGGCCGTTTGACTAGTCACGGGGAGCTGTTTTTT.

The rearrangement joins TRBV6-5 to TRBJ2-1; 11 bases map to TRBD2. Trimming at V came to 0 bases and at J to 8 bases, leaving 9 bases not matched to a gene. The CDR3 is 17 amino acids. Germline CDR1 is MNHEY and CDR2 is SVGAGI. CDR3 nucleotide sequence: TGTGCCAGCAGTTACTCGAGGGCTAGCGGGGGGCCCCATGAGCAGTTCTTC. As protein: CASSYSRASGGPHEQFF.

The V and J genes are TRBV4-1 and TRBJ2-7, with D perhaps TRBD2 (5 bases). The CDR3 extends over 15 amino acids. V lost 5 bases, J lost 6 bases, and 20 bases lay in between. The V gene's germline CDR1 is MGHRA and CDR2 YSYEKL. The CDR3 DNA reads as TGCGCCAGCAGCTCAAATAGTCTGGGAGACGTCGAGCAGTACTTC. Translation gives CASSSNSLGDVEQYF.

The sample holds one count of this clonotype. J is TRBJ2-5 and V is TRBV3-1; the match to TRBD2 covers 10 bases. This CDR3 has 18 amino acids. Trimming took 0 bases from V and 4 from J; bases not matched to a gene: 11. Germline CDR1 is LGHDT and CDR2 is YNNKEL (reference sequence). The CDR3 DNA sequence: TGTGCCAGCAGCCAAGAATTACTAGCGGGGACCCGGGTAGAGACCCAGTACTTC. It translates to CASSQELLAGTRVETQYF.

The genes are TRBV12-3 or TRBV12-4 and TRBJ1-1; TRBD1 is a possible D gene (5 bases). This CDR3 spans 14 amino acids. V was cut by 8 bases and J by 0 bases, with 13 bases left in between. CDR3 sequence reads: CASSPGGLNTEAFF. CDR3 DNA: TGTGCCAGCTCGCCGGGGGGACTGAACACTGAAGCTTTCTTT.

The table lists this clonotype with a count of one. This sequence joins TRBV11-2 and TRBJ2-1, with 9 bases fitting TRBD2. The trim removed 3 bases at V and 4 bases at J, leaving 4 bases unmatched. This CDR3 has 15 residues. Germline values: CDR1 SGHAT, CDR2 FQNNGV. The chain's CDR3 is CASSFSGSRYNEQFF. CDR3 DNA: TGTGCCAGCAGCTTTAGCGGGAGTAGGTACAATGAGCAGTTCTTC.

The sample holds a few counts of this clonotype. V is TRBV6-6 and J is TRBJ2-5, with 13 bases matching TRBD2. V trimming: 5 bases; J trimming: 1 base; junction bases outside the gene matches: 4. Germline values: CDR1 MNHNY, CDR2 SVGAGI (reference sequence). CDR3 size: 16 residues. This CDR3 is CASSPGLAGFQETQYF. In DNA, the CDR3 is TGTGCCAGCAGTCCGGGACTAGCGGGATTCCAAGAGACCCAGTACTTC.

Only a few counts were recorded for this clonotype. V and J are TRBV6-2 or TRBV6-3 and TRBJ2-7; D is ambiguous. The germline CDR1 and CDR2 sequences are MNHEY and SVGEGT. The CDR3 spans 12 residues. The V end lost 5 bases, the J end lost 3 bases, and 8 bases lay between the germline ends. CDR3 protein: CASSPLIYEQYF. The CDR3 DNA reads TGTGCCAGCAGTCCACTAATCTACGAGCAGTACTTC.

The chain uses TRBV19 and TRBJ2-1, with D possibly matching TRBD2 (5 bases). The V and J ends lost 6 bases and 7 bases respectively, with 10 bases between them. The CDR3 runs 12 residues. Germline CDR1 LNHDA, CDR2 SQIVND (reference sequence). The CDR3 loop is CASRLGVNEQFF. For the CDR3, the DNA is TGTGCCAGTAGACTAGGAGTGAATGAGCAGTTCTTC. The full variable domain, with the rest looked up from reference TRBV19 and TRBJ2-1, is DGGITQSPKYLFRKEGQNVTLSCEQNLNHDAMYWYRQDPGQGLRLIYYSQIVNDFQKGDIAEGYSVSREKKESFPLTVTSAQKNPTAFYLCASRLGVNEQFFGPGTRLTVL.